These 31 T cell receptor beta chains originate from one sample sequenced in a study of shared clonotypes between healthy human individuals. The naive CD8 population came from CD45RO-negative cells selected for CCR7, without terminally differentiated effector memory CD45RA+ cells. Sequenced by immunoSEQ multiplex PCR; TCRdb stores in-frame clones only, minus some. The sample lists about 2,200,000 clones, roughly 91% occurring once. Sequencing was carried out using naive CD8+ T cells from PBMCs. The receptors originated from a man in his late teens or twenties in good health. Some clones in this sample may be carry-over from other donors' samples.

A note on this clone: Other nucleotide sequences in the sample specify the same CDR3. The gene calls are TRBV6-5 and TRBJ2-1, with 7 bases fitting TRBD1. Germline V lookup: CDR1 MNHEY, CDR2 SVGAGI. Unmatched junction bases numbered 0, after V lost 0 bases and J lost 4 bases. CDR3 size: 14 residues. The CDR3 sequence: CASSYSTGYNEQFF. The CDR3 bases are TGTGCCAGCAGTTACTCGACAGGGTACAATGAGCAGTTCTTC.

CDR3 bases: TGTGCCACCTGGGACGGTAGCACAGATACGCAGTATTTT. It encodes CATWDGSTDTQYF. The rearrangement uses TRBV2 and TRBJ2-3, with D perhaps being TRBD1 or TRBD2 (5 bases each). V was trimmed by 10 bases and J by 0 bases, leaving 11 bases between them. The CDR3 has 13 residues. Germline lookup yields CDR1 SNHLY and CDR2 FYNNEI.

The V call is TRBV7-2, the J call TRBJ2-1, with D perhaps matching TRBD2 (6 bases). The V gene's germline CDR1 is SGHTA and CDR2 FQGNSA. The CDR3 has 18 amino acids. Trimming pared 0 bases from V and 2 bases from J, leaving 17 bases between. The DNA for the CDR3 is TGTGCCAGCAGCTTAGCAATAGTAGCGGCACCGACCTACAATGAGCAGTTCTTC. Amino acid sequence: CASSLAIVAAPTYNEQFF.

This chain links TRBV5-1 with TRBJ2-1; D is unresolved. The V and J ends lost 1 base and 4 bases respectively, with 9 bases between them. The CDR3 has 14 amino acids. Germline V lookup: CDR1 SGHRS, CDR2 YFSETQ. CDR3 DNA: TGCGCCAGCAGCTTGTCTTTCGGGTACAATGAGCAGTTCTTC. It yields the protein CASSLSFGYNEQFF.

The CDR3 coding sequence is TGTGCCAGCCTCGGCGGGGACCATGGCTACACCTTC. It yields the protein CASLGGDHGYTF. The chain carries TRBV7-9 and TRBJ1-2; D is possibly TRBD1 (5 bases). CDR3 length: 12 residues. CDR1 and CDR2 (germline): SEHNR, FQNEAQ (reference sequence). Trimming stripped 8 bases from V and 6 bases from J, with 13 bases between.

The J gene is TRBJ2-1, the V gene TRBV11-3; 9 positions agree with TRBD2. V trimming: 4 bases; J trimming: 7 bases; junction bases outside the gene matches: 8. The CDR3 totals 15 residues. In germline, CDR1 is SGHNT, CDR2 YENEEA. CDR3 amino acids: CASSSRAGGINEQFF. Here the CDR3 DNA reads TGTGCCAGCAGCTCCCGAGCGGGAGGAATTAATGAGCAGTTCTTC.

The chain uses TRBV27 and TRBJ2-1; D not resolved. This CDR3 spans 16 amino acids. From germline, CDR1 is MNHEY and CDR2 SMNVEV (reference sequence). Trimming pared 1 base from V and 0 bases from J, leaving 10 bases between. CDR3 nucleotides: TGTGCCAGCAGTTTATATACTGCAAGCTCCTACAATGAGCAGTTCTTC. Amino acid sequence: CASSLYTASSYNEQFF.

The CDR3 nucleotides read TGTGCCAGCAGCGAGACCAGAAGAGCTCACAATGAGCAGTTCTTC. It codes for CASSETRRAHNEQFF. This chain connects TRBV28 to TRBJ2-1, with D unresolved. This CDR3 contains 15 residues. The germline V and J ends were trimmed by 6 bases and 5 bases, with 17 bases remaining between them. Germline CDR1 MDHEN, CDR2 SYDVKM.

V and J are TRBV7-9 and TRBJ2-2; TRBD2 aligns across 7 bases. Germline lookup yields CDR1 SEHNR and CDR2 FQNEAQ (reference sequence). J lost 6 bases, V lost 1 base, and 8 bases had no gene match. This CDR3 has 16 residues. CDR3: CASSLGEAGASGELFF. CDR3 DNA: TGTGCCAGCAGCTTAGGCGAGGCGGGAGCTTCCGGGGAGCTGTTTTTT.

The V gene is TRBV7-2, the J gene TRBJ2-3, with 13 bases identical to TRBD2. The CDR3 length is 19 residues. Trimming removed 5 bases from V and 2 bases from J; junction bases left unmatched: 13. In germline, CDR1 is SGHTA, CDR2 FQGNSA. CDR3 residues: CASSTRTSGSHTNTDTQYF. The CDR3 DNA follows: TGTGCCAGCAGCACACGGACTAGCGGGAGCCACACTAACACAGATACGCAGTATTTT.

Written as DNA, the CDR3 is TGTGCCAGTAGTCCCCGGGGCTCATCGGATGAGCAGTTCTTC. It translates to CASSPRGSSDEQFF. The gene calls are TRBV19 and TRBJ2-1, with D possibly called TRBD1 or TRBD2 (5 bases each). The CDR3 loop spans 14 amino acids. With 5 bases removed from V and 8 bases from J, the gap between germline ends came to 16 bases. Germline V gives CDR1 LNHDA, CDR2 SQIVND (reference sequence).

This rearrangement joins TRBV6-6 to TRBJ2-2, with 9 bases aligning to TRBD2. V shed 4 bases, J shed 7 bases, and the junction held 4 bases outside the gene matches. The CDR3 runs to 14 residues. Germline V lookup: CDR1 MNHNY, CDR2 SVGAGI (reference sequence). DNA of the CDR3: TGTGCCAGCAGTTTAGCGGGAGCGAGCGGGGAGCTGTTTTTT. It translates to CASSLAGASGELFF.

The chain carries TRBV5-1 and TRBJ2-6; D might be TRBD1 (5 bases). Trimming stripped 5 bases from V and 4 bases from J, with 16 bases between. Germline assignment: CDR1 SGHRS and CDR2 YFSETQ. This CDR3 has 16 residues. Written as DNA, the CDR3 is TGCGCCAGCAGTATGGACACCGGCGGAGGGGCCAACGTCCTGACTTTC. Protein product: CASSMDTGGGANVLTF.

CDR3 residues: CASSDSASGFYNEQFF. The CDR3 DNA sequence: TGTGCCAGCAGTGACTCCGCTAGCGGGTTTTACAATGAGCAGTTCTTC. This chain uses TRBV6-4 with TRBJ2-1; 8 bases are a match to TRBD2. The CDR3 sequence is 16 residues long. Germline lookup yields CDR1 MRHNA and CDR2 SNTAGT. The V and J ends lost 0 bases and 4 bases, in that order; junction bases with no gene match: 5.

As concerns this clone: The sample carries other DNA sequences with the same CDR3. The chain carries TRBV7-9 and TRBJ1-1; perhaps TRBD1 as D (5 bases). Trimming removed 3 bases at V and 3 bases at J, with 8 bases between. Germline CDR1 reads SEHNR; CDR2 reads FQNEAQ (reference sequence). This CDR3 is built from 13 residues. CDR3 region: CASSFGGDTEAFF. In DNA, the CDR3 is TGTGCCAGCAGCTTCGGGGGGGACACTGAAGCTTTCTTT.

CDR3 coding DNA: TGTGCCAGCAGCTTAGCCGGGACAGGGGTTCCTGCCGAGCAGTACTTC. It is translated as CASSLAGTGVPAEQYF. The rearrangement links TRBV11-2 to TRBJ2-7; 10 bases are a match to TRBD1. CDR1 SGHAT and CDR2 FQNNGV come from the germline V gene. The CDR3 is 16 residues long. The V and J ends lost 1 base and 6 bases, in that order; junction bases with no gene match: 9.

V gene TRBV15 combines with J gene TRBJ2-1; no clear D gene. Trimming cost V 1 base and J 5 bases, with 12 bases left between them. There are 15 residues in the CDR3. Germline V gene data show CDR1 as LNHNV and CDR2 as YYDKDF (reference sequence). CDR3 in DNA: TGTGCCACCAGCAGAGTGGTACGCCCCCACAATGAGCAGTTCTTC. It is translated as CATSRVVRPHNEQFF.

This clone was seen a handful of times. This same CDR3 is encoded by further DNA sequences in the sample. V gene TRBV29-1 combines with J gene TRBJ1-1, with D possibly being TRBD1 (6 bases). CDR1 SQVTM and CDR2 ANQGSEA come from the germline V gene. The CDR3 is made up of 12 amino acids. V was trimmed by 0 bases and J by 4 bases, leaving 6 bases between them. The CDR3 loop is CSVEDRGTEAFF. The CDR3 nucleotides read TGCAGCGTTGAAGACAGGGGCACTGAAGCTTTCTTT.

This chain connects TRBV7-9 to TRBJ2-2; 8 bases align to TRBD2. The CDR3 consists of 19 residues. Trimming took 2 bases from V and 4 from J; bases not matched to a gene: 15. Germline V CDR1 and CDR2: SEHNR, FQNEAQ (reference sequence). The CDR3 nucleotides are TGTGCCAGCAGCTTACCCGGAGGAGGAGCGGGAGAGGGCACCGGGGAGCTGTTTTTT. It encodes CASSLPGGGAGEGTGELFF.

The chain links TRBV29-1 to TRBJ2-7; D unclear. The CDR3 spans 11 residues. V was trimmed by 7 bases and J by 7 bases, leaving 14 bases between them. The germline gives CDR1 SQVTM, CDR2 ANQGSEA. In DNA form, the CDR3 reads TGCAGCGCTTACTTCTGGGGTGAGCAGTACTTC. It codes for CSAYFWGEQYF.

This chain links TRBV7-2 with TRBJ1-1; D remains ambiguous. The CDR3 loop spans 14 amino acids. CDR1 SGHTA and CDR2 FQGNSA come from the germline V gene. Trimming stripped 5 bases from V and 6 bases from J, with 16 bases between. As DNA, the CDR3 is TGTGCCAGCAGCCCTCGAAGGACGGTCCCTGAAGCTTTCTTT. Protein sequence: CASSPRRTVPEAFF.

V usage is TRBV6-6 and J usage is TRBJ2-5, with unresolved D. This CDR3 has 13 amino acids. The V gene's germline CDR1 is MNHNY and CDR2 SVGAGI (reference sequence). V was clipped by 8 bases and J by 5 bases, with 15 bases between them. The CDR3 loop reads CASGRVRMETQYF. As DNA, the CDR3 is TGTGCCAGCGGTAGGGTTAGGATGGAGACCCAGTACTTC.

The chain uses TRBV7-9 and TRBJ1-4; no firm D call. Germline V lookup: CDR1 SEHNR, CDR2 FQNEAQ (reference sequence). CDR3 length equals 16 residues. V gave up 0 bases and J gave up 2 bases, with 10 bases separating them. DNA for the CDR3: TGTGCCAGCAGCTTAGCCCTCCTGGGCACTAATGAAAAACTGTTTTTT. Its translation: CASSLALLGTNEKLFF.

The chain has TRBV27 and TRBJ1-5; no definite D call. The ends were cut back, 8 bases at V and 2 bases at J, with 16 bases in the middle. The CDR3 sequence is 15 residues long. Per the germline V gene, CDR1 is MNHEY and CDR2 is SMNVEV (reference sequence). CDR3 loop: CASSAGGLGNQPQHF. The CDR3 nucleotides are TGTGCCAGCTCGGCAGGCGGGCTCGGCAATCAGCCCCAGCATTTT.

The CDR3 nucleotides read TGTGCCACCAGCAGACCCGCTCCCGACAGGGGGTCTCGGGACACTGAAGCTTTCTTT. This codes for CATSRPAPDRGSRDTEAFF. This chain joins TRBV15 and TRBJ1-1; TRBD1 matches 9 bases. J was trimmed by 3 bases and V by 2 bases; bases with no gene match: 16. Germline CDR1 reads LNHNV; CDR2 reads YYDKDF (reference sequence). The CDR3 consists of 19 residues.

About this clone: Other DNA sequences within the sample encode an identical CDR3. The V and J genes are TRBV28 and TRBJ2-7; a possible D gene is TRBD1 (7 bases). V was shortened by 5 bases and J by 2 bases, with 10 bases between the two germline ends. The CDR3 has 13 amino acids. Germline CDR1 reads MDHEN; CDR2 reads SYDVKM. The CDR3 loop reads CASSPGGTYEQYF. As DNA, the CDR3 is TGTGCCAGCAGTCCAGGGGGGACCTACGAGCAGTACTTC. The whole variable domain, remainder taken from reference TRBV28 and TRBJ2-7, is DVKVTQSSRYLVKRTGEKVFLECVQDMDHENMFWYRQDPGLGLRLIYFSYDVKMKEKGDIPEGYSVSREKKERFSLILESASTNQTSMYLCASSPGGTYEQYFGPGTRLTVT.

The CDR3: CASSHGNQPQHF. In nucleotides, the CDR3 is TGTGCCAGCAGCCATGGCAATCAGCCCCAGCATTTT. The chain couples TRBV4-2 to TRBJ1-5, with no clear D. This CDR3 comprises 12 residues. The V end was cut by 3 bases, the J end by 2 bases, with 2 bases between. Germline CDR1 and CDR2: LGHNA and YNFKEQ.

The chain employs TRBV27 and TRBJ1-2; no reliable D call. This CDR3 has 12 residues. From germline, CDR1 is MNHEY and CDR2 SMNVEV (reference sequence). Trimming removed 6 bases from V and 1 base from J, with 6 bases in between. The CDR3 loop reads CASRSVNYGYTF. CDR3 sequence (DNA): TGTGCCAGCAGGAGCGTTAACTATGGCTACACCTTC.

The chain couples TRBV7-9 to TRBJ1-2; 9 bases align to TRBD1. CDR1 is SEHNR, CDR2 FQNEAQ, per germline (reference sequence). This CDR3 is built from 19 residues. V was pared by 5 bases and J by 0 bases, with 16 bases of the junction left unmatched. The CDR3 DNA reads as TGTGCCAGCAGCCCCGCCCGGGACAGGGCCAACGTAACTAACTATGGCTACACCTTC. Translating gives CASSPARDRANVTNYGYTF.

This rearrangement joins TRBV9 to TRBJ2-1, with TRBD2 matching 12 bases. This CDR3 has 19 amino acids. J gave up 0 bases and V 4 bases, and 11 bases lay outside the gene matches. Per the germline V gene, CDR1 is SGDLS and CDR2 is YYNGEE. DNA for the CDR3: TGTGCCAGCAGCTCCCGTCTAGCGGGAGGGCCTCTCTCCTACAATGAGCAGTTCTTC. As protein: CASSSRLAGGPLSYNEQFF.

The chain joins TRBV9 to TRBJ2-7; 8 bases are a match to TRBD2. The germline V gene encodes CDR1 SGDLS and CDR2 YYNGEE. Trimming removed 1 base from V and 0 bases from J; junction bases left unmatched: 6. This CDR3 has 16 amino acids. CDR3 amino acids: CASSVNERESSYEQYF. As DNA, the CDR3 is TGTGCCAGCAGCGTAAACGAGCGGGAGAGCTCCTACGAGCAGTACTTC. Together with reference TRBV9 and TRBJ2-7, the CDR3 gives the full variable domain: DSGVTQTPKHLITATGQRVTLRCSPRSGDLSVYWYQQSLDQGLQFLIQYYNGEERAKGNILERFSAQQFPDLHSELNLSSLELGDSALYFCASSVNERESSYEQYFGPGTRLTVT.